This T cell receptor beta chain was identified during a study of T-cell memory formation after mild COVID-19. This clonotype was detected ten times or more. TCRdb independently ran MiXCR on the 5' RACE reads; one entry per CDR3 protein. The sample yields 100,000 or so distinct CDR3 sequences, around 10% seen once. The material sequenced was PBMCs or a T cell subset sorted from them (not recorded which). The receptor was derived from a man between 18 and 29 years old who had mild COVID-19 (a few samples of this study predate the infection). Cell type and time point are not known.

The CDR3 nucleotides read TGTGCCAGCACCGGAACAGGGGGTACAGATACGCAGTATTTT. As protein: CASTGTGGTDTQYF. This sequence joins TRBV12-3 or TRBV12-4 and TRBJ2-3; 8 nucleotides align to TRBD1. Germline trimming cut 7 bases from V and 3 bases from J; bases unmatched to any gene: 6. This CDR3 contains 14 residues.